This T cell receptor (beta chain) was found in a study of blood T cells in healthy people across ages. Points from the study as a whole: No one knew whether donors had CMV, which possibly confounded expanded clonotype changes. Among T cells, TCR beta diversity per million cells dropped roughly linearly as age rose.

Extraction of total RNA produced a minimum of 5.5 micrograms from each sample. The germline V and J ends were trimmed by 6 bases and 2 bases, with 13 bases remaining between them. The CDR3 has 14 residues. The V gene's germline CDR1 is MNHEY and CDR2 SMNVEV (reference sequence). It was with a sample-barcoded 5' primer and a J-beta primer mix that a second PCR of roughly 6 to 12 cycles was run. TCRdb itself ran the 5' RACE reads through MiXCR, one entry per CDR3 protein. The sample has hundreds of thousands of distinct CDR3 sequences, approximately 29% seen once. This clonotype was observed at least ten times. Its target is unknown.

The rearrangement links TRBV27 to TRBJ1-2, with unresolved D. The sequence came from a woman over 75 in good health. Material: blood. CDR3 protein: CASRRGQSNYGYTF. The CDR3 region has the DNA TGTGCCAGCAGACGAGGTCAATCGAACTATGGCTACACCTTC.